These T cell receptor beta chains were read from a single sample in a study of blood T cells in healthy people across ages. MiXCR was run by TCRdb on the 5' RACE reads, yielding one entry per CDR3 protein. The sample consists of 270,000 or so distinct CDR3 sequences, around 30% of them appearing once. The sequenced sample was blood. The receptors were gathered from a woman between 65 and 79 years old in good health. Both conserved end residues are part of each CDR3. D genes are given only for firm matches. Size values are once, few and many counts, or a class for expanded clones, and some rows have none.

V	size	J	D	CDR3	DNA
TRBV28	many	TRBJ2-1	.	CASTSSTVSSYNEQFF	TGTGCCAGCACCTCCTCGACGGTGAGCTCCTACAATGAGCAGTTCTTC
TRBV20-1	.	TRBJ1-1	.	CSAREGTVNTEAFF	TGCAGTGCTAGAGAGGGGACTGTGAACACTGAAGCTTTCTTT
TRBV20-1	.	TRBJ2-3	TRBD2	CSAATSLSTDTQYF	TGCAGTGCCGCGACTAGCCTTAGCACAGATACGCAGTATTTT
TRBV3-1	.	TRBJ2-1	.	CASSQAREQFF	TGTGCCAGCAGCCAAGCGAGGGAGCAGTTCTTC
TRBV6-1	few	TRBJ2-4	.	CASKLQEAKNIQYF	TGTGCCAGCAAGTTACAGGAGGCAAAAAACATTCAGTACTTC
TRBV20-1	.	TRBJ2-5	.	CSARMGHVGYQETQYF	TGCAGTGCTAGAATGGGACACGTCGGGTACCAAGAGACCCAGTACTTC
TRBV20-1	.	TRBJ2-4	.	CSARGGGSKNIQYF	TGCAGTGCTAGGGGAGGAGGTTCCAAAAACATTCAGTACTTC
TRBV29-1	.	TRBJ2-1	TRBD1	CSAGQANNEQFF	TGCAGCGCGGGACAGGCCAACAATGAGCAGTTCTTC
TRBV25-1	.	TRBJ2-3	.	CASSESHSAPAGDTQYF	.
TRBV27	.	TRBJ2-6	TRBD1	CASRPGQGWSGANVLTF	TGTGCCAGCAGACCGGGACAGGGATGGTCTGGGGCCAACGTCCTGACTTTC
TRBV25-1	few	TRBJ1-2	TRBD1	CASSVTGGYYGYTF	TGTGCCAGCAGTGTCACAGGGGGCTACTATGGCTACACCTTC
TRBV6-6	.	TRBJ1-4	.	CASSSAAQYEKLFF	TGTGCCAGCAGTTCGGCGGCCCAGTATGAAAAACTGTTTTTT
TRBV7-9	.	TRBJ2-3	.	CASSLASGQADTQYF	TGTGCCAGCAGCTTAGCATCAGGGCAAGCAGATACGCAGTATTTT
TRBV7-2	.	TRBJ1-3	.	CATGGAVNGNTIYF	TGTGCCACCGGAGGGGCGGTAAATGGAAACACCATATATTTT
TRBV5-1	few	TRBJ2-7	.	CASSLVGPPPYEQYF	TGCGCCAGCAGCTTGGTGGGACCCCCCCCCTACGAGCAGTACTTC
TRBV6-1	.	TRBJ1-4	.	CASTEGSLNEKLFF	TGTGCCAGCACTGAGGGGTCCCTTAATGAAAAACTGTTTTTT
TRBV6-2/TRBV6-3	.	TRBJ1-5	.	CASTTAQLGRQPQHF	TGTGCCAGCACCACCGCCCAACTGGGTCGTCAGCCCCAGCATTTT
TRBV5-4	.	TRBJ2-5	.	CASSLRRGDGTQYF	TGTGCCAGCAGCCTCCGGCGGGGTGATGGGACCCAGTACTTC